One sample yielded the 17 T cell receptor beta chains listed below, sequenced in a study of T cell repertoires in ileal Crohn's disease. The data were produced by immunoSEQ multiplex PCR, yet TCRdb's version contains in-frame clones alone and is incomplete. The repertoire holds 4,000 to 6,000 clones, 70% to 85% seen once, with 12% in the top ten. Material: ileal tissue. These receptors were collected from an adult with Crohn's disease.

This chain uses TRBV2 with TRBJ2-7; TRBD1 agrees at 8 bases. The ends lost 5 bases at V and 4 bases at J; junction bases unmatched: 7. The CDR3 totals 14 residues. The germline V gene has CDR1 SNHLY and CDR2 FYNNEI. The CDR3, as DNA: TGTGCCAGCAGTACGACAGGGGATAGGTACGAGCAGTACTTC. Encoded protein: CASSTTGDRYEQYF.

This clone was observed once. The J gene is TRBJ1-2, the V gene TRBV18, with 8 bases aligning to TRBD1. Germline CDR1 is KGHSH and CDR2 is LQKENI. The CDR3 runs 16 residues. Losses at the gene ends were 3 bases for V and 7 bases for J; bases not matched to a gene: 13. DNA for the CDR3: TGTGCCAGCTCACCGGAAGTGTTGACGACAGGGGCTGGCTACACCTTC. This codes for CASSPEVLTTGAGYTF.

The CDR3 DNA is TGCGCCAGCAGCACCTTCGAGGGGGTTGAGAACACTGAAGCTTTCTTT. Protein product: CASSTFEGVENTEAFF. The chain employs TRBV5-1 and TRBJ1-1; D is perhaps TRBD1 (6 bases). The CDR3 length is 16 residues. V shed 4 bases and J shed 1 base, with 17 bases lying between them. Germline assignment: CDR1 SGHRS and CDR2 YFSETQ.

The chain joins TRBV9 to TRBJ1-6, with D possibly TRBD1 on 6 matching bases. V was clipped by 3 bases and J by 1 base, with 14 bases between them. The germline V gene has CDR1 SGDLS and CDR2 YYNGEE. The CDR3 is 17 amino acids. CDR3 amino acids: CASSGLPQGSYNSPLHF. The CDR3 nucleotides read TGTGCCAGCAGCGGACTACCACAGGGTTCCTATAATTCACCCCTCCACTTT.

The chain couples TRBV29-1 to TRBJ2-3; TRBD2 is a possible D gene (5 bases). V lost 4 bases to trimming and J lost 2 bases, with 13 bases between them. Germline values: CDR1 SQVTM, CDR2 ANQGSEA. This CDR3 has 14 amino acids. Here the CDR3 reads CSVGGWTFTDTQYF. The CDR3 DNA is TGCAGCGTTGGTGGGTGGACTTTCACAGATACGCAGTATTTT.

The chain combines TRBV28 with TRBJ1-5; 8 bases match TRBD1. The CDR3 consists of 14 residues. Losses at the gene ends were 8 bases for V and 5 bases for J; bases not matched to a gene: 8. CDR1 and CDR2 from the germline V gene are MDHEN and SYDVKM. CDR3 sequence (DNA): TGTGCCAGCGGATCGACAGGGGTCCATCAGCCCCAGCATTTT. It specifies CASGSTGVHQPQHF.

This clone was seen just once. The V and J genes are TRBV7-9 and TRBJ2-4; D is perhaps TRBD2 (5 bases). The CDR3 length is 17 residues. Germline V gives CDR1 SEHNR, CDR2 FQNEAQ (reference sequence). The V end was cut by 5 bases, the J end by 1 base, with 18 bases between. CDR3 DNA: TGTGCCAGCAGCCCCGGACTCCCACGGCGGGCCAAAAACATTCAGTACTTC. Its protein product is CASSPGLPRRAKNIQYF.

The chain uses TRBV6-1 and TRBJ2-1; TRBD2 agrees at 8 bases. The CDR3 is 16 residues long. With 3 bases clipped from V and 4 bases from J, the junction kept 8 bases outside the gene matches. CDR1 is MNHNS and CDR2 is SASEGT in the germline V gene. The CDR3 DNA reads TGTGCCAGCAGTGAGTCGGTAGCGGGACCATACAATGAGCAGTTCTTC. Translating it yields CASSESVAGPYNEQFF.

The chain links TRBV5-4 to TRBJ2-2; 9 nucleotides match TRBD1. The trim removed 3 bases at V and 5 bases at J, leaving 5 bases unmatched. CDR1 and CDR2 from the germline V gene are SGHNT and YYREEE (reference sequence). The CDR3 is made up of 15 amino acids. The CDR3 sequence: CASSSGTGMTGELFF. Here the CDR3 DNA reads TGTGCCAGCAGCTCCGGGACAGGGATGACCGGGGAGCTGTTTTTT.

This sequence joins TRBV4-2 and TRBJ2-7; D ambiguous. The germline V and J ends were trimmed by 1 base and 2 bases, with 9 bases remaining between them. Germline loops: CDR1 LGHNA, CDR2 YNFKEQ. The CDR3 is 14 amino acids. This CDR3 is CASSQGRGPYEQYF. CDR3 coding DNA: TGTGCCAGCAGCCAAGGTCGCGGTCCCTACGAGCAGTACTTC.

The genes are TRBV19 and TRBJ2-7, with a weak D call TRBD2 (6 bases). In germline, CDR1 is LNHDA, CDR2 SQIVND (reference sequence). The V and J ends lost 5 bases and 3 bases respectively, with 8 bases between them. CDR3 length: 12 residues. The CDR3 here is CASSPRGYEQYF. In DNA form, the CDR3 reads TGTGCCAGTAGTCCGCGGGGCTACGAGCAGTACTTC.

This chain uses TRBV18 with TRBJ1-2, with 8 bases aligning to TRBD1. With 4 bases clipped from V and 3 bases from J, the junction kept 7 bases outside the gene matches. Looked up from germline, CDR1 is KGHSH and CDR2 is LQKENI. The length of the CDR3 is 15 residues. CDR3 sequence: CASSRATGGDYGYTF. DNA for the CDR3: TGTGCCAGCTCACGAGCCACAGGGGGTGACTATGGCTACACCTTC.

The rearrangement joins TRBV6-6 to TRBJ2-7, with 7 bases matching TRBD1. The germline gives CDR1 MNHNY, CDR2 SVGAGI (reference sequence). V trimming: 7 bases; J trimming: 5 bases; junction bases outside the gene matches: 8. There are 13 residues in the CDR3. For the CDR3, the DNA is TGTGCCAGCACTGGGACAGCAAATAACGAGCAGTACTTC. It specifies CASTGTANNEQYF.

This chain links TRBV29-1 with TRBJ2-5; D is uncertain. The CDR3 is made up of 13 amino acids. V was cut by 5 bases and J by 6 bases, with 16 bases left in between. CDR1 is SQVTM, CDR2 ANQGSEA, per germline. The CDR3: CSVLSLGTQTQYF. CDR3 coding DNA: TGCAGCGTTTTATCCCTCGGTACCCAGACCCAGTACTTC. Looking up the rest from reference TRBV29-1 and TRBJ2-5 gives the full variable domain: SAVISQKPSRDICQRGTSLTIQCQVDSQVTMMFWYRQQPGQSLTLIATANQGSEATYESGFVIDKFPISRPNLTFSTLTVSNMSPEDSSIYLCSVLSLGTQTQYFGPGTRLLVL.

This clone has more than one count but fewer than ten. The V and J genes are TRBV5-1 and TRBJ2-1; 7 bases line up with TRBD1. CDR1 and CDR2 from the germline V gene are SGHRS and YFSETQ. Trimming took 3 bases from V and 5 from J; bases not matched to a gene: 11. This CDR3 is 16 amino acids long. CDR3 in DNA: TGCGCCAGCAGCTCTATCCCGGGACAGACCAACAATGAGCAGTTCTTC. Translated: CASSSIPGQTNNEQFF.

The J gene is TRBJ2-5, the V gene TRBV9; possibly TRBD2 for D (5 bases). The CDR3 has 13 residues. Trimming took 0 bases from V and 5 from J, leaving 8 bases between them. Germline CDR1 reads SGDLS; CDR2 reads YYNGEE. The CDR3: CASSVGGLETQYF. CDR3 DNA: TGTGCCAGCAGCGTAGGAGGGTTGGAGACCCAGTACTTC. Drawing the rest from reference TRBV9 and TRBJ2-5, the complete variable domain is DSGVTQTPKHLITATGQRVTLRCSPRSGDLSVYWYQQSLDQGLQFLIQYYNGEERAKGNILERFSAQQFPDLHSELNLSSLELGDSALYFCASSVGGLETQYFGPGTRLLVL.

The chain combines TRBV6-4 with TRBJ1-2; unclear D gene. V was shortened by 3 bases and J by 7 bases, with 6 bases between the two germline ends. The CDR3 spans 11 residues. CDR1 and CDR2 from the germline V gene are MRHNA and SNTAGT. Written as DNA, the CDR3 is TGTGCCAGCAGTGAAGGAGGTGGCTACACCTTC. Translated, it gives CASSEGGGYTF.